This T cell receptor beta chain derives from a study of cytomegalovirus exposure and HLA in healthy donors. CDR3 size: 14 residues. The germline V gene has CDR1 SGHNT and CDR2 YENEEA. V was shortened by 1 base and J by 4 bases, with 8 bases between the two germline ends. Use of 60 Vbeta and 13 Jbeta primers characterized the PCR. The authors' processing: Among the unique TCR beta chains that a later analysis counted, about 85 million in all, some 10 million were shared. Method: immunoSEQ multiplex PCR; TCRdb's copy keeps in-frame clones and lacks some. Clonal size and the V and J genes are those of that table, whereas D and trimming came from the DNA. The sample contains roughly 140,000 clones, over 55% of which appear only once.

V and J are TRBV11-3 and TRBJ2-1, with TRBD2 as a possible D gene (6 bases). The sequence was obtained from a man in his forties or fifties in good health and CMV-seronegative. Specimen: PBMCs. CDR3 region: CASSLGREYNEQFF. The CDR3 DNA reads TGTGCCAGCAGCTTAGGCCGGGAGTACAATGAGCAGTTCTTC.